The 21 T cell receptor beta chains below come from one sample, sequenced in a study of OX40 agonist ivuxolimab in advanced cancers. The library was obtained by the immunoSEQ multiplex PCR assay. TCRdb carries this immuneACCESS record with in-frame sequences only. Its versions omit some clonotypes, under half of them owing to an unresolved V gene in the studies checked, with the rest unexplained. In this sample the table shows about 61,000 clones, around 90% of which occur a single time. Roughly 1.8% of the sample goes to the ten largest clones. Source: CD4+ or CD8+ T cells sorted from blood, taken in a trial of the OX40 agonist ivuxolimab. These receptors originate from an adult with an advanced solid tumor such as melanoma, head and neck, liver or kidney cancer.

The chain joins TRBV6-5 to TRBJ2-2; no reliable D call. Trimming took 6 bases from V and 6 from J, leaving 11 bases between them. This CDR3 spans 13 amino acids. Germline V gene lookup returns CDR1 MNHEY and CDR2 SVGAGI. The CDR3 DNA reads TGTGCCAGCAGGGTGGGTCCTGCCGGGGAGCTGTTTTTT. Protein sequence: CASRVGPAGELFF.

The CDR3 loop is CASSSQGGNTEAFF. In nucleotides, the CDR3 is TGTGCCAGCAGCTCACAGGGGGGGAACACTGAAGCTTTCTTT. The V and J genes are TRBV7-9 and TRBJ1-1; 8 nucleotides align to TRBD1. The germline V gene encodes CDR1 SEHNR and CDR2 FQNEAQ (reference sequence). CDR3 size: 14 residues. The ends lost 4 bases at V and 1 base at J; junction bases unmatched: 2. The whole variable domain, filled in from reference TRBV7-9 and TRBJ1-1, reads DTGVSQNPRHKITKRGQNVTFRCDPISEHNRLYWYRQTLGQGPEFLTYFQNEAQLEKSRLLSDRFSAERPKGSFSTLEIQRTEQGDSAMYLCASSSQGGNTEAFFGQGTRLTVV.

The V call is TRBV4-3, the J call TRBJ2-5; no reliable D call. The CDR3 length is 15 residues. The germline V and J ends were trimmed by 0 bases and 5 bases, with 13 bases remaining between them. The germline V gene has CDR1 LGHNA and CDR2 YSLEER. The CDR3 DNA follows: TGCGCCAGCAGCCAAGATTGGAGAGGCGGCGAGACCCAGTACTTC. Translation: CASSQDWRGGETQYF.

The J gene is TRBJ1-1, the V gene TRBV19; tentative D call: TRBD1 (6 bases). Trimming removed 6 bases from V and 1 base from J, with 21 bases in between. Germline V gene data show CDR1 as LNHDA and CDR2 as SQIVND (reference sequence). The CDR3 runs 17 residues. CDR3 in amino acids: CASSIHRELYRNTEAFF. Written as DNA, the CDR3 is TGTGCCAGTAGCATCCACAGGGAATTATACCGGAACACTGAAGCTTTCTTT.

This rearrangement joins TRBV5-1 to TRBJ1-2; the match to TRBD1 covers 8 bases. Germline CDR1 and CDR2: SGHRS and YFSETQ. CDR3 size: 15 residues. Trimming removed 4 bases from V and 5 bases from J; junction bases left unmatched: 10. CDR3 loop: CASSPEARQGYGYTF. Written as DNA, the CDR3 is TGCGCCAGCAGCCCCGAGGCCCGACAGGGGTATGGCTACACCTTC.

The chain has TRBV19 and TRBJ2-2; D may correspond to TRBD1 or TRBD2 (5 bases each). V was trimmed by 3 bases and J by 7 bases, leaving 6 bases between them. Germline V gene data show CDR1 as LNHDA and CDR2 as SQIVND (reference sequence). This CDR3 is 12 amino acids long. In nucleotides, the CDR3 is TGTGCCAGTAGTATGGGGGACGGGGAGCTGTTTTTT. Residues: CASSMGDGELFF.

This chain's CDR3 is CASRNRQGMNTGELFF. The CDR3 nucleotides read TGTGCCAGCAGGAACCGACAGGGCATGAACACCGGGGAGCTGTTTTTT. The V and J genes are TRBV2 and TRBJ2-2; 7 bases agree with TRBD1. Germline V gene sequence: CDR1 SNHLY, CDR2 FYNNEI. The CDR3 totals 16 residues. Germline trimming cut 6 bases from V and 1 base from J; bases unmatched to any gene: 8.

This clone was recorded a few times. This chain joins TRBV2 and TRBJ1-1; D possibly corresponds to TRBD1 (6 bases). V was pared by 7 bases and J by 0 bases, with 9 bases between. This CDR3 has 13 residues. Germline lookup yields CDR1 SNHLY and CDR2 FYNNEI. CDR3 coding DNA: TGTGCCAGCAAGAGGGACATGAACACTGAAGCTTTCTTT. This sequence encodes CASKRDMNTEAFF.

The chain combines TRBV4-2 with TRBJ2-7, with a tentative D call TRBD2 (6 bases). V lost 0 bases and J lost 2, with 14 bases in between. The CDR3 sequence is 16 residues long. The germline gives CDR1 LGHNA, CDR2 YNFKEQ. This chain's CDR3 is CASSQEWRDPTYEQYF. DNA of the CDR3: TGTGCCAGCAGCCAAGAGTGGCGGGATCCTACCTACGAGCAGTACTTC.

The chain has TRBV28 and TRBJ2-7, with D maybe TRBD1 (5 bases). Trimming shortened V by 2 bases and J by 2 bases, and 19 bases separated the two germline ends. Germline V CDR1 and CDR2: MDHEN, SYDVKM. This CDR3 has 17 residues. CDR3 DNA sequence: TGTGCCAGCAGTTTAGTAAGGACAACACTTTGGACCTACGAGCAGTACTTC. It translates to CASSLVRTTLWTYEQYF.

The rearrangement uses TRBV4-2 and TRBJ1-2; a possible D gene is TRBD1 (6 bases). The CDR3 extends over 16 amino acids. CDR1 is LGHNA, CDR2 YNFKEQ, per germline. V was pared by 5 bases and J by 0 bases, with 16 bases between. The DNA for the CDR3 is TGTGCCAGCAGCTCTGGACAGCCGCCGACTAACTATGGCTACACCTTC. It yields the protein CASSSGQPPTNYGYTF.

The chain links TRBV5-6 to TRBJ2-2; D remains unclear. Between the trimmed V and J ends, which lost 0 bases and 6 bases, there was a span of 12 bases. The CDR3 has 15 amino acids. CDR1 SGHDT and CDR2 YYEEEE come from the germline V gene. CDR3 in amino acids: CASSLELSWAGELFF. The CDR3 DNA sequence: TGTGCCAGCAGCTTGGAGTTGAGTTGGGCCGGGGAGCTGTTTTTT.

The genes are TRBV4-2 and TRBJ2-2; D unclear. The V and J ends lost 3 bases and 0 bases respectively, with 8 bases between them. The CDR3 totals 15 residues. Per the germline V gene, CDR1 is LGHNA and CDR2 is YNFKEQ. CDR3 sequence reads: CASSQPDTNTGELFF. CDR3 bases: TGTGCCAGCAGCCAGCCGGATACGAACACCGGGGAGCTGTTTTTT.

The chain is built from TRBV13 and TRBJ2-7; no definite D call. The CDR3 has 11 residues. Trimming cost V 5 bases and J 3 bases, with 5 bases left between them. CDR1 and CDR2 from the germline V gene are PRHDT and FYEKMQ (reference sequence). CDR3 bases: TGTGCCAGCAGCCGGTTCTACGAGCAGTACTTC. Protein: CASSRFYEQYF. Drawing the rest from reference TRBV13 and TRBJ2-7, the complete variable domain is AAGVIQSPRHLIKEKRETATLKCYPIPRHDTVYWYQQGPGQDPQFLISFYEKMQSDKGSIPDRFSAQQFSDYHSELNMSSLELGDSALYFCASSRFYEQYFGPGTRLTVT.

The chain recombines TRBV19 with TRBJ1-1; TRBD1 is a possible D gene (5 bases). CDR1 is LNHDA and CDR2 is SQIVND in the germline V gene (reference sequence). The CDR3 loop spans 18 amino acids. Trimming cost V 5 bases and J 4 bases, with 26 bases left between them. The CDR3 nucleotides are TGTGCCAGTAGTCCGAGGAGGGGAGTCGGGGGAAGGACCACTGAAGCTTTCTTT. Its translation is CASSPRRGVGGRTTEAFF. Variable domain in full (rest from reference TRBV19 and TRBJ1-1): DGGITQSPKYLFRKEGQNVTLSCEQNLNHDAMYWYRQDPGQGLRLIYYSQIVNDFQKGDIAEGYSVSREKKESFPLTVTSAQKNPTAFYLCASSPRRGVGGRTTEAFFGQGTRLTVV.

This chain links TRBV7-9 with TRBJ2-7, with D possibly being TRBD1 (5 bases). The germline gives CDR1 SEHNR, CDR2 FQNEAQ (reference sequence). The V end was cut by 4 bases, the J end by 2 bases, with 15 bases between. The CDR3 is 15 amino acids. This CDR3 reads CASSSQGPQAYEQYF. CDR3 in DNA: TGTGCCAGCAGCTCGCAGGGCCCCCAAGCCTACGAGCAGTACTTC.

The genes are TRBV6-1 and TRBJ2-3, with 7 bases identical to TRBD1. Germline assignment: CDR1 MNHNS and CDR2 SASEGT. The trim removed 4 bases at V and 2 bases at J, leaving 9 bases unmatched. This CDR3 region has 16 residues. The DNA for the CDR3 is TGTGCCAGCAGTGCTATAGACAGGGTCTTCACAGATACGCAGTATTTT. It is translated as CASSAIDRVFTDTQYF.

V is TRBV5-6 and J is TRBJ2-5; D assignment may be TRBD1 or TRBD2 (5 bases each). CDR1 SGHDT and CDR2 YYEEEE come from the germline V gene. Trimming left V 3 bases short and J 5 bases short, with 17 bases between. The CDR3 has 15 amino acids. CDR3 in DNA: TGTGCCAGCAGCTGGTCAGGGATACGCGGGGAGACCCAGTACTTC. It yields the protein CASSWSGIRGETQYF.

This chain connects TRBV27 to TRBJ2-1; 10 bases map to TRBD1. CDR3 length equals 15 residues. Per the germline V gene, CDR1 is MNHEY and CDR2 is SMNVEV (reference sequence). Trimming took 5 bases from V and 12 from J; bases not matched to a gene: 13. The CDR3 is CASSRGQGLTMRQFF. CDR3 in DNA: TGTGCCAGCAGTCGGGGACAGGGGCTTACAATGAGGCAGTTCTTC.

This sequence joins TRBV28 and TRBJ2-7; TRBD2 might be the D (5 bases). This CDR3 is 14 amino acids long. Germline CDR1 and CDR2: MDHEN and SYDVKM. V lost 3 bases to trimming and J lost 0 bases, with 9 bases between them. For the CDR3, the DNA is TGTGCCAGCAGTTTGAGACTACGCTCCTACGAGCAGTACTTC. It encodes CASSLRLRSYEQYF.

The chain links TRBV5-6 to TRBJ1-6; D is undetermined. CDR1 and CDR2 from the germline V gene are SGHDT and YYEEEE. CDR3 length equals 16 residues. With 2 bases removed from V and 8 bases from J, the gap between germline ends came to 17 bases. This CDR3 reads CASSLRAIRGDSPLHF. CDR3 nucleotides: TGTGCCAGCAGCTTACGAGCGATTCGCGGGGATTCACCCCTCCACTTT.